This T cell receptor beta chain is drawn from a study of blood T cell repertoires in COVID-19. Study summary: Donors in the United States, Italy and Spain gave samples during acute or convalescent COVID-19. PBMCs, B-cell-depleted T cells, or T cells provided the cDNA or gDNA that made up the material.

Germline CDR1 reads SEHNR; CDR2 reads FQNEAQ (reference sequence). The CDR3 extends over 15 amino acids. Trimming cost V 6 bases and J 4 bases; bases outside gene matches: 10. Authors' analysis steps: Estimates of nucleated cell counts were drawn from the amplification of reference gene primers. Data came from immunoSEQ multiplex PCR; TCRdb stores just in-frame clones and leaves some out. D and trimming were read from the DNA, whereas the V and J calls and clone size are those reported in that table. Of some 50,000 clones listed, more than 75% were seen once; the top ten hold under 8.5%. The V and J genes are TRBV7-9 and TRBJ2-7; 9 bases are shared with TRBD2. The sample comprised peripheral blood. This sequence originates from a woman aged 80 or older with acute or convalescent COVID-19. CDR3 region: CASSLHSGSWYEQYF. The CDR3 coding sequence is TGTGCCAGCAGTTTACATAGCGGGAGTTGGTACGAGCAGTACTTC.